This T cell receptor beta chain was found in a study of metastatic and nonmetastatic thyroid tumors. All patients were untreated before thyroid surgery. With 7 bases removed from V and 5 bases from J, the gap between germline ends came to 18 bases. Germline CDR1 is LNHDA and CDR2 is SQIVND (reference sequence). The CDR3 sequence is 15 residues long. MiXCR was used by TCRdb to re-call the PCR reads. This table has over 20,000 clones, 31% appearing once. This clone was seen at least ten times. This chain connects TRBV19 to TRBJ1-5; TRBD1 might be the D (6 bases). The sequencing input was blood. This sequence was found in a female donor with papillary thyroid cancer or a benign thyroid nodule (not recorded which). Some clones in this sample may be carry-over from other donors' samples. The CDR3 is CASMGAQIRDQPQHF. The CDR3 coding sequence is TGTGCCAGTATGGGGGCGCAAATCCGCGATCAGCCCCAGCATTTT. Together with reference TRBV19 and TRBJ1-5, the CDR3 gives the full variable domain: DGGITQSPKYLFRKEGQNVTLSCEQNLNHDAMYWYRQDPGQGLRLIYYSQIVNDFQKGDIAEGYSVSREKKESFPLTVTSAQKNPTAFYLCASMGAQIRDQPQHFGDGTRLSIL.